This T cell receptor beta chain was recorded in a study of beta chain features in type 1 diabetes. Across the whole study: No patient-donor differences in age, gender, total cells or subset yield.

This CDR3 spans 17 amino acids. Per the germline V gene, CDR1 is LGHNA and CDR2 is YNFKEQ. With V trimmed by 2 bases and J by 4 bases, 6 bases remained unmatched. The sequenced template was cDNA made from the entire isolated RNA. Clones were sequenced by immunoSEQ multiplex PCR, and TCRdb holds only the in-frame ones, with some missing. This sample has 900,000 or so clones; 15% to 20% occur once, and the top ten carry 0.02% to 0.025%. Broader study findings: Diminished insertions and augmented deletions at VDJ junctions characterized type 1 diabetes patients.

The collection from each donor was one heparinised blood draw averaging about 110 mL. There are a few counts of this clone. No antigen is known for it. This chain connects TRBV4-2 to TRBJ2-3; 13 bases fit TRBD2. The origin of this receptor is a woman aged 18-29 years in good health. Sequences were obtained from naive CD4+ T cells from blood. The CDR3 coding sequence is TGTGCCAGCAGCCAAACCCGGACTAGCGGGAGCCCAGATACGCAGTATTTT. Translating it yields CASSQTRTSGSPDTQYF.